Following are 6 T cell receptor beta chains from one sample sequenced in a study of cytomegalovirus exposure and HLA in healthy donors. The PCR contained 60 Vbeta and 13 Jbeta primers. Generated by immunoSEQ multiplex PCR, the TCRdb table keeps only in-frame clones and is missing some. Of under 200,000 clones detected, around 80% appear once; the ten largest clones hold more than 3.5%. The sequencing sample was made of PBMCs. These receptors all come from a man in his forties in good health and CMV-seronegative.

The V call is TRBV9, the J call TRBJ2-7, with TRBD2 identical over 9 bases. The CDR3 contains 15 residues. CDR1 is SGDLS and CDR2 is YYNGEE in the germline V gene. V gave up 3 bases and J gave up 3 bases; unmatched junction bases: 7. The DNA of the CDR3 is TGTGCCAGCAGCGCCAGCGGGGGGCCTTACTACGAGCAGTACTTC. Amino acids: CASSASGGPYYEQYF.

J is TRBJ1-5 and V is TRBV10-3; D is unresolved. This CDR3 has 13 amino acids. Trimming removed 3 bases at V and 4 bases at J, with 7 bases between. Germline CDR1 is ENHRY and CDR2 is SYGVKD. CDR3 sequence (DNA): TGTGCCATCAGTGACTTCTTGAATCAGCCCCAGCATTTT. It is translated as CAISDFLNQPQHF.

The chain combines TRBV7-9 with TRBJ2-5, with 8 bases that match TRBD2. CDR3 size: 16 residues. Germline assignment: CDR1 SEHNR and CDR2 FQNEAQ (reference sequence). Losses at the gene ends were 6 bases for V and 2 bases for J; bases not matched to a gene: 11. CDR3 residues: CASSGGVIAGQETQYF. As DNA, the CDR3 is TGTGCCAGCAGTGGTGGTGTAATAGCGGGGCAAGAGACCCAGTACTTC.

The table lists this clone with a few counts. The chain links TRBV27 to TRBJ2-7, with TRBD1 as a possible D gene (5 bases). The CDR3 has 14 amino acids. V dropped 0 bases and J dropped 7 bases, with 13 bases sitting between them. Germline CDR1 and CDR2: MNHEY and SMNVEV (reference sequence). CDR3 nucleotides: TGTGCCAGCAGTTTATCCGACAGAACCGGGGAGCAGTACTTC. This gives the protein CASSLSDRTGEQYF.

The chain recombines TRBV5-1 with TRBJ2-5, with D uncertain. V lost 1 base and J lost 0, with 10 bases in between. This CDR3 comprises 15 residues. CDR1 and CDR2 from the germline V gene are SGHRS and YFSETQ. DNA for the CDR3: TGCGCCAGCAGCTTGAGGCGGCACAACCAAGAGACCCAGTACTTC. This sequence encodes CASSLRRHNQETQYF.

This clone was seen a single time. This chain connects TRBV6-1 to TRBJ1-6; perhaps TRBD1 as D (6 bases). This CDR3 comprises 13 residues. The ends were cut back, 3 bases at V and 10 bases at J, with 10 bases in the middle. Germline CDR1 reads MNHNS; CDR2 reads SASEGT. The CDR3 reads CASSDTGNSPLHF. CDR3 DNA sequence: TGTGCCAGCAGTGACACAGGGAACTCACCCCTCCACTTT.